This section outlines one TCR beta chain sequence together with its context. The TCR beta CDR3 regions underwent amplification using RNA transcripts as the source. The HTBI set primed first-round TCR CDR3 RT-PCR. MiXCR, run by TCRdb on the multiplex PCR reads, gives a single entry per CDR3 protein. Of approximately 410,000 distinct CDR3 sequences in the sample, roughly 15% were seen once. The sample originates from a study of T cells in Graves' hyperthyroidism and ophthalmopathy. Germline V gene data show CDR1 as PRHDT and CDR2 as FYEKMQ (reference sequence). J lost 4 bases, V lost 2 bases, and 9 bases had no gene match. The CDR3 loop spans 16 amino acids.

This TCR came from a man aged 18 to 30 with Graves' ophthalmopathy. What was sequenced was blood. V usage is TRBV13 and J usage is TRBJ2-5; 8 bases agree with TRBD1. In DNA, the CDR3 is TGTGCCAGCAGCTTACGGTCTCGGACAGGGCGAGAGACCCAGTACTTC. The encoded protein is CASSLRSRTGRETQYF.